This T cell receptor (beta chain) was obtained from a study of T cell repertoires in aging, cancer and after chemotherapy. At the level of the study: Donors were grouped into six age bands spanning 30 or younger through 70 or older. Study results and limitations: In healthy donors, age-related TCR diversity loss mainly reflected lost richness. In hematological cancer patients, infiltrated lymphoid organs may have impaired thymic emigration or peripheral T cell expansion. No conclusions about immunological memory after chemotherapy can be drawn from the repertoire data.

A note on this clonotype: Its antigen remains unidentified.

TRB rearrangements spanning V, D and J were amplified using mixed TRB-A/B primers. TCRdb passed the multiplex PCR reads through MiXCR, listing each CDR3 protein once. The profile shows approximately 6,100 distinct CDR3 sequences, around 35% of them singletons. The template was genomic DNA from peripheral blood, not RNA. The ends were cut back, 2 bases at V and 3 bases at J, with 11 bases in the middle. CDR3 length: 13 residues. Per the germline V gene, CDR1 is DFQATT and CDR2 is SNEGSKA (reference sequence). The clonotype originates from a human donor with a blood cancer. The V and J genes are TRBV20-1 and TRBJ2-7; tentative D call: TRBD1 (6 bases). The material sequenced was blood. The DNA of the CDR3 is TGCAGTGCTAGATCGGCCAGGGGCTACGAGCAGTACTTC. Translating gives CSARSARGYEQYF.